These 27 T cell receptor beta chains share one sample of origin, sequenced in a study of blood T cell repertoires in COVID-19. Repertoires were generated with immunoSEQ multiplex PCR, while TCRdb's copy carries only in-frame clones and drops some. The sample comprises under 350,000 clones, roughly 89% of which are singletons, and about 4.6% rests with the top ten. The sequencing sample was made of peripheral blood. Receptors were obtained from a middle-aged man with acute or convalescent COVID-19.

The chain recombines TRBV6-5 with TRBJ1-5, with D possibly TRBD1 on 6 matching bases. V lost 6 bases to trimming and J lost 5 bases, with 17 bases between them. The germline V gene has CDR1 MNHEY and CDR2 SVGAGI. The CDR3 has 15 residues. The CDR3 region is CASSPGGAWDQPQHF. CDR3 in DNA: TGTGCCAGCAGCCCCGGGGGGGCCTGGGATCAGCCCCAGCATTTT.

CDR3 amino acids: CASTDRGGRGYTF. In DNA form, the CDR3 reads TGTGCCAGCACCGACAGGGGGGGGAGGGGCTACACCTTC. The gene calls are TRBV12-3 or TRBV12-4 and TRBJ1-2; 9 bases match TRBD1. The CDR3 loop spans 13 amino acids. The trim removed 7 bases at V and 8 bases at J, leaving 8 bases unmatched.

The genes are TRBV29-1 and TRBJ2-4; TRBD1 is a possible D gene (7 bases). Deletions cut 3 bases from V and 5 bases from J, with 8 bases between. This CDR3 has 12 residues. CDR1 is SQVTM and CDR2 is ANQGSEA in the germline V gene. CDR3: CSVDRGENIQYF. The CDR3 coding sequence is TGCAGCGTTGACAGGGGGGAAAACATTCAGTACTTC.

The chain carries TRBV4-1 and TRBJ2-7, with 10 bases matching TRBD2. Germline CDR1 MGHRA, CDR2 YSYEKL. The J segment lost 4 bases and the V segment lost 4 bases, leaving 10 bases of the junction unmatched. The CDR3 covers 16 residues. CDR3 protein: CASSPVTSGVYYEQYF. The CDR3 DNA follows: TGCGCCAGCAGCCCCGTCACTAGCGGGGTGTATTACGAGCAGTACTTC.

This clone was seen once. The chain joins TRBV15 to TRBJ2-2, with D possibly being TRBD1 (5 bases). V was cut by 3 bases and J by 7 bases, with 12 bases left in between. Germline V gene lookup returns CDR1 LNHNV and CDR2 YYDKDF (reference sequence). CDR3 length: 14 residues. CDR3 in amino acids: CATSRQGDGGELFF. Written as DNA, the CDR3 is TGTGCCACCAGCAGGCAGGGTGACGGCGGGGAGCTGTTTTTT.

The V call is TRBV5-1, the J call TRBJ2-3, with 12 bases aligning to TRBD1. CDR1 is SGHRS, CDR2 YFSETQ, per germline. V lost 4 bases, J lost 3 bases, and 12 bases stayed unmatched. The CDR3 totals 18 residues. The CDR3 reads CASSRGRDRGLLTDTQYF. DNA of the CDR3: TGCGCCAGCAGCCGGGGTAGGGACAGGGGGCTTTTGACAGATACGCAGTATTTT.

V usage is TRBV18 and J usage is TRBJ1-1, with TRBD1 as a possible D gene (5 bases). Trimming left V 4 bases short and J 1 base short, with 7 bases between. The germline CDR1 and CDR2 sequences are KGHSH and LQKENI. The CDR3 spans 13 residues. The CDR3 DNA follows: TGTGCCAGCTCACGGGACTGGAACACTGAAGCTTTCTTT. Its translation: CASSRDWNTEAFF. The variable domain in full, completed from reference TRBV18 and TRBJ1-1, reads NAGVMQNPRHLVRRRGQEARLRCSPMKGHSHVYWYRQLPEEGLKFMVYLQKENIIDESGMPKERFSAEFPKEGPSILRIQQVVRGDSAAYFCASSRDWNTEAFFGQGTRLTVV.

The chain recombines TRBV2 with TRBJ1-1, with TRBD1 identical over 7 bases. Per the germline V gene, CDR1 is SNHLY and CDR2 is FYNNEI. Trimming at V came to 5 bases and at J to 1 base, leaving 4 bases not matched to a gene. The CDR3 contains 14 residues. The CDR3 spells CASSYDRANTEAFF. CDR3 DNA sequence: TGTGCCAGCAGTTATGACAGGGCGAACACTGAAGCTTTCTTT.

The J gene is TRBJ2-7, the V gene TRBV18; 12 bases fit TRBD1. Looked up from germline, CDR1 is KGHSH and CDR2 is LQKENI. This CDR3 is 16 amino acids long. The V segment lost 1 base and the J segment 7 bases; nucleotides outside the gene matches: 8. The CDR3 protein is CASSPRDRGLPGEQYF. CDR3 in DNA: TGTGCCAGCTCACCACGGGACAGGGGGCTTCCGGGAGAGCAGTACTTC.

The chain uses TRBV5-1 and TRBJ2-1, with 8 bases lining up with TRBD1. The junction had 11 bases not matched to a gene; V was cut back by 2 bases and J by 10 bases. This CDR3 is 15 amino acids long. Germline values: CDR1 SGHRS, CDR2 YFSETQ. Here the CDR3 DNA reads TGCGCCAGCAGCTTCGTACCCGGGACAGGCCAAGAGCAGTTCTTC. Amino acids: CASSFVPGTGQEQFF.

The V call is TRBV25-1, the J call TRBJ1-6; TRBD1 aligns across 7 bases. This CDR3 is built from 14 residues. Germline loops: CDR1 MGHDK, CDR2 SYGVNS. The V and J ends lost 4 bases and 10 bases, in that order; junction bases with no gene match: 7. DNA for the CDR3: TGTGCCAGCAGTGGATACAGGGGAGAGTCACCCCTCCACTTT. As protein: CASSGYRGESPLHF.

The J gene is TRBJ1-4, the V gene TRBV4-2; TRBD1 might be the D (5 bases). Germline CDR1 is LGHNA and CDR2 is YNFKEQ. The V end was cut by 0 bases, the J end by 8 bases, with 16 bases between. The CDR3 spans 16 residues. CDR3 loop: CASSQDPNSGLEKLFF. The CDR3 nucleotides read TGTGCCAGCAGCCAAGATCCAAACTCAGGGTTGGAAAAACTGTTTTTT.

This chain links TRBV19 with TRBJ1-6; no firm D call. CDR1 and CDR2 (germline): LNHDA, SQIVND (reference sequence). This CDR3 comprises 12 residues. V was pared by 9 bases and J by 6 bases, with 9 bases between. This CDR3 reads CASRKLNSPLHF. Here the CDR3 DNA reads TGTGCCAGCCGTAAGCTTAATTCACCCCTCCACTTT.

This sequence joins TRBV2 and TRBJ2-7; 7 nucleotides match TRBD1. Trimming at V came to 6 bases and at J to 3 bases, leaving 2 bases not matched to a gene. Germline CDR1 reads SNHLY; CDR2 reads FYNNEI. The CDR3 totals 12 residues. CDR3 coding DNA: TGTGCCAGCAGGGGGGACAGCTACGAGCAGTACTTC. Encoded protein: CASRGDSYEQYF. Full variable domain (outside the CDR3, taken from reference TRBV2 and TRBJ2-7): EPEVTQTPSHQVTQMGQEVILRCVPISNHLYFYWYRQILGQKVEFLVSFYNNEISEKSEIFDDQFSVERPDGSNFTLKIRSTKLEDSAMYFCASRGDSYEQYFGPGTRLTVT.

The rearrangement joins TRBV7-2 to TRBJ2-1; 7 bases align to TRBD2. Trimming at V came to 3 bases and at J to 5 bases, leaving 4 bases not matched to a gene. Germline V gene sequence: CDR1 SGHTA, CDR2 FQGNSA. The CDR3 has 14 amino acids. The CDR3 DNA reads as TGTGCCAGCAGCTTTGGGGGGGTGGACAATGAGCAGTTCTTC. It yields the protein CASSFGGVDNEQFF. Based on the CDR3 plus reference TRBV7-2 and TRBJ2-1, the full variable domain is GAGVSQSPSNKVTEKGKDVELRCDPISGHTALYWYRQSLGQGLEFLIYFQGNSAPDKSGLPSDRFSAERTGGSVSTLTIQRTQQEDSAVYLCASSFGGVDNEQFFGPGTRLTVL.

This clone was observed once. The V call is TRBV19, the J call TRBJ1-6; 9 positions match TRBD1. Germline trimming cut 7 bases from V and 9 bases from J; bases unmatched to any gene: 7. CDR3 length: 14 residues. Germline V gene data show CDR1 as LNHDA and CDR2 as SQIVND (reference sequence). The chain's CDR3 is CASTDRTGVSPLHF. The DNA for the CDR3 is TGTGCCAGTACCGATCGGACAGGGGTTTCACCCCTCCACTTT.

The chain has TRBV27 and TRBJ1-1; D is possibly TRBD1 (5 bases). This CDR3 is 13 amino acids long. V was pared by 8 bases and J by 7 bases, with 17 bases between. Germline V lookup: CDR1 MNHEY, CDR2 SMNVEV (reference sequence). CDR3 DNA: TGTGCCAGCCAACCGATTAGGGGCAGTGAAGCTTTCTTT. Its protein product is CASQPIRGSEAFF.

V gene TRBV24-1 combines with J gene TRBJ1-5, with 9 bases lining up with TRBD1. After removal of 11 bases from V and 9 bases from J, the junction contained 13 bases not matched to a gene. The CDR3 loop spans 14 amino acids. Germline loops: CDR1 KGHDR, CDR2 SFDVKD. CDR3 nucleotides: TGTGCCATATCCGGGACAGGGCCCAATTTGCCCCAGCATTTT. Its translation is CAISGTGPNLPQHF.

For this clone: This specimen includes other DNA sequences encoding the same CDR3. V is TRBV7-2 and J is TRBJ2-7, with D possibly matching TRBD1 (6 bases). This CDR3 is 14 amino acids long. Germline CDR1 and CDR2: SGHTA and FQGNSA. V was cut by 4 bases and J by 1 base, with 11 bases left in between. The CDR3 spells CASSSRQASYEQYF. In nucleotides, the CDR3 is TGTGCCAGCAGCTCAAGACAGGCTTCCTACGAGCAGTACTTC.

This chain links TRBV7-2 with TRBJ2-1; TRBD2 is a possible D gene (7 bases). Trimming took off 2 bases at V and 8 bases at J, with 13 bases between the two ends. The CDR3 runs to 14 residues. In germline, CDR1 is SGHTA, CDR2 FQGNSA. For the CDR3, the DNA is TGTGCCAGCAGCTTACGGGGGGCGGTAGATGAGCAGTTCTTC. It is translated as CASSLRGAVDEQFF.

The chain couples TRBV4-1 to TRBJ1-2, with TRBD1 matching 12 bases. CDR3 size: 17 residues. V lost 4 bases to trimming and J lost 2 bases; unmatched junction nucleotides: 8. The germline V gene has CDR1 MGHRA and CDR2 YSYEKL. The CDR3 here is CASSPSGTGGANYGYTF. DNA of the CDR3: TGCGCCAGCAGCCCCTCCGGGACAGGGGGCGCAAACTATGGCTACACCTTC.

This chain joins TRBV24-1 and TRBJ2-2, with TRBD2 matching over 9 bases. The CDR3 covers 18 residues. The germline gives CDR1 KGHDR, CDR2 SFDVKD. Trimming took 5 bases from V and 1 from J; bases not matched to a gene: 10. The CDR3 here is CATSAEGRAGGNTGELFF. CDR3 bases: TGTGCCACCAGTGCGGAGGGCAGAGCGGGGGGGAACACCGGGGAGCTGTTTTTT.

The table lists this clone with a count of one. The CDR3, as DNA: TGTGCCAGCAGCCCGGACGGGACAGGGGATTCACCCCTCCACTTT. Protein: CASSPDGTGDSPLHF. The chain carries TRBV5-5 and TRBJ1-6; 10 bases are shared with TRBD1. The CDR3 covers 15 residues. CDR1 and CDR2 (germline): SGHKS, YYEKEE (reference sequence). After removal of 4 bases from V and 8 bases from J, the junction contained 6 bases not matched to a gene.

In this sample, this clone turned up once. Other DNA sequences in the same sample also yield this CDR3. The chain employs TRBV19 and TRBJ2-3; 7 bases are a match to TRBD2. Germline V gene data show CDR1 as LNHDA and CDR2 as SQIVND (reference sequence). The CDR3 covers 14 residues. V lost 1 base, J lost 4 bases, and 2 bases stayed unmatched. CDR3 nucleotide sequence: TGTGCCAGTAGTATAGGCGGGGGTGCAGATACGCAGTATTTT. Protein sequence: CASSIGGGADTQYF.

The gene calls are TRBV2 and TRBJ2-5; a possible D gene is TRBD1 (7 bases). This CDR3 comprises 14 residues. The V and J ends lost 7 bases and 4 bases respectively, with 16 bases between them. Germline assignment: CDR1 SNHLY and CDR2 FYNNEI. The CDR3 DNA follows: TGTGCCAGCATACTAGCAGGGGGAGGAGAGACCCAGTACTTC. It codes for CASILAGGGETQYF.

This chain connects TRBV6-1 to TRBJ2-7; D is unresolved. The germline V gene has CDR1 MNHNS and CDR2 SASEGT. This CDR3 spans 13 amino acids. Trimming removed 2 bases from V and 6 bases from J, with 11 bases in between. CDR3 sequence: CASSETLLFEQYF. The CDR3 bases are TGTGCCAGCAGTGAAACTTTGTTATTCGAGCAGTACTTC.

The gene calls are TRBV24-1 and TRBJ2-3; 8 nucleotides match TRBD2. The CDR3 is 18 amino acids. Trimming cost V 3 bases and J 6 bases; bases outside gene matches: 16. From germline, CDR1 is KGHDR and CDR2 SFDVKD. This chain's CDR3 is CATSDGYGGGNSMDTQYF. The CDR3 DNA reads as TGTGCCACCAGTGATGGGTACGGCGGGGGGAATAGTATGGATACGCAGTATTTT.